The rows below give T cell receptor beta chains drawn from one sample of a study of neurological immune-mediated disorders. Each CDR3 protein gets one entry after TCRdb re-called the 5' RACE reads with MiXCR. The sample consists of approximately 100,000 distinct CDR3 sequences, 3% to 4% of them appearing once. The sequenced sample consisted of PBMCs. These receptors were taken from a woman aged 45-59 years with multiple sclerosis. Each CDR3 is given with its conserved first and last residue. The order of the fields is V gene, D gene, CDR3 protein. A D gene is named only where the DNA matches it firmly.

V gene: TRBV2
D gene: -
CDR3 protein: CASSARPGAGELFF

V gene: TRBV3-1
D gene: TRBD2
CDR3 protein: CASSSRDYSNEQFF

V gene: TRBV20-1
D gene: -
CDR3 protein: CSAPLPRENTEAFF

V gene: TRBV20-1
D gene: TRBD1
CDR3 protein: CSAGTDFWEQYF

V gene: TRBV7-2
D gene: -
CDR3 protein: CASSLARPSKNYGYTF

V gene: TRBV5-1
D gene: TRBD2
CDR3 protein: CASSLGTSGNNEQFF

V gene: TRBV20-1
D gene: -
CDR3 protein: CSATDHRGTDTQYF

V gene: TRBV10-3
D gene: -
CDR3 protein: CAISESIDGEQYF

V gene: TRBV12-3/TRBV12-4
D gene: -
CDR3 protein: CASSSPPHRDLSTDTQYF

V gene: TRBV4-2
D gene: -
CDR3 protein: CASSQERTEQFF

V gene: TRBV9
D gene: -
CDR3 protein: CASSDYSGNTIYF

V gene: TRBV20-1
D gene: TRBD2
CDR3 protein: CSARDSSSGGSYEQYF

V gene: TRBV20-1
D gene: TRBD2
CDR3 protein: CSASSAQRGNTGELFF

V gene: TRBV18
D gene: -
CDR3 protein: CASSRDRGTEAFF

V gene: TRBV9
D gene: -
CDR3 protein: CASSVEVGTTEAFF

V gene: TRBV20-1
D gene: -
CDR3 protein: CSARGGDRYNEQFF

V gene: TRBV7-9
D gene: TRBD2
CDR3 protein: CASSFTSAQENYEQYF

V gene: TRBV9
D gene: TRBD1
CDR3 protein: CASSVEGQSNEKLFF

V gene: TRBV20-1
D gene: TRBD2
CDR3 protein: CSARDRKLAGGAPGELFF

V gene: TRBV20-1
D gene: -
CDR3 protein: CSASDSNQPQHF

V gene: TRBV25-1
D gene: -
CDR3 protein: CASSEARPGDEKLFF

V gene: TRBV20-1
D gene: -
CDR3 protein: CSATLGREPQHF

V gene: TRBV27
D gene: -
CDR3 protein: CASIFSSYEQYF

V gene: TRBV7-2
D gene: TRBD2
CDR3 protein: CASSFLAGGGEQYF

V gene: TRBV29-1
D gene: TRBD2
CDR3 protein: CSVDTSGADTGELFF

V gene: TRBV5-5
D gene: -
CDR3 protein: CASSLEGSTSGQYF

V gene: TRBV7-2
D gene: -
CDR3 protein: CASSYSGELFF

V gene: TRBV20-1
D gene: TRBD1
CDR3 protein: CSARGDSPLNEQFF

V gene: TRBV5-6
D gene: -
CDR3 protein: CASRTRGDYTGELFF

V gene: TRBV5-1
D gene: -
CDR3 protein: CASSYQNSPLHF

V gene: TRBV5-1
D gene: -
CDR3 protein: CASSLGTVQETQYF

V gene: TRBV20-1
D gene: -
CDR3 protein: CSAREGRALQSNQPQHF

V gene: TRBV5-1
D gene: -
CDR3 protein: CASSLIPAPELFF

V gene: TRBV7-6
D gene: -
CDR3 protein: CASSLGQGGTGELFF

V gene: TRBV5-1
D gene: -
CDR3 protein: CASSPWVSQGLNTEAFF

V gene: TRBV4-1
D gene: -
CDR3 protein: CASSQEFATYNEQFF

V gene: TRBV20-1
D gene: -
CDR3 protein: CSATRETQYF

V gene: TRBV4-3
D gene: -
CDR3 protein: CASSQDGARRRSGELFF

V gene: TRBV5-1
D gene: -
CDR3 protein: CASSRGSDREMEQFF

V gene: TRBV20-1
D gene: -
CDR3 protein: CSARDGAGTDNSPLHF

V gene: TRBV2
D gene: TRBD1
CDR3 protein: CASYRGQRNEKLFF

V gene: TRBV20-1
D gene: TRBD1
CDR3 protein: CSAITGQGRTDTQYF

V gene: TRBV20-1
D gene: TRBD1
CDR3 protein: CSARDLGQGFIEQFF

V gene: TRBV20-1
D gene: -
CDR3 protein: CSAREVIGSYNEKLFF

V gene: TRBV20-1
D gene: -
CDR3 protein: CSAKAWVQPGANVLTF

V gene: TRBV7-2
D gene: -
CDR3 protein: CASSWGGLTDTQYF

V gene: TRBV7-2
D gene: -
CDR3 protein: CASSLAAGGAAEAFF

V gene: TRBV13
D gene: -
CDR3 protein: CASSLGQGGITYEQYF

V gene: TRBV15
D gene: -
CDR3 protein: CATSRDKTGYTDTQYF

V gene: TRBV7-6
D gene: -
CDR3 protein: CASSANTDTQYF

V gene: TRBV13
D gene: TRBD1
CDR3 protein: CASSPTGQGSAPLHF

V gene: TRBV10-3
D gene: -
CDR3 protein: CATRAPGMAQETQYF

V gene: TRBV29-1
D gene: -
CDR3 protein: CSVEGYRARVSETQYF

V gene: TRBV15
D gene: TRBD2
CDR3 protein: CATSRTGLAGGTYEQYF

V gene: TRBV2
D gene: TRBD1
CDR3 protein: CASKRQGADYGYTF

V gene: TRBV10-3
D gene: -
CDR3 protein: CAISGGTAYGYTF

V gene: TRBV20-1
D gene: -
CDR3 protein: CSAMTRRITSSGNTIYF

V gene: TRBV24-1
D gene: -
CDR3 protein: CATSDSRRDGELFF

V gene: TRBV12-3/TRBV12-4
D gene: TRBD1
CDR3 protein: CASSSGTGITEAFF

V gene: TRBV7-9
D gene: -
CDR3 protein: CASSLFGGQETQYF